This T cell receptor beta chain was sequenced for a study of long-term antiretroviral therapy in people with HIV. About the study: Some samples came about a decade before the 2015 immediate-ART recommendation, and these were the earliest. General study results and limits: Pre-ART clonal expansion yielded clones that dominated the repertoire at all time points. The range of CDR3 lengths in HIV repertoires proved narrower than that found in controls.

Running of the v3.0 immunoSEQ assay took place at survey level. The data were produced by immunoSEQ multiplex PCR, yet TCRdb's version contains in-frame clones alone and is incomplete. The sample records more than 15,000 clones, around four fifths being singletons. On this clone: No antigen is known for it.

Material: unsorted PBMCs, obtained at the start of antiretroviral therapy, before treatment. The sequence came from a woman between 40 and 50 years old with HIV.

This CDR3 reads CASSGGGGRGRETQYF. The CDR3 region has the DNA TGTGCCAGCAGCGGAGGTGGGGGGAGGGGAAGGGAGACCCAGTACTTC. This sequence joins TRBV5-4 and TRBJ2-5, with 7 bases aligning to TRBD2. V lost 4 bases, J lost 5 bases, and 14 bases stayed unmatched. CDR3 length: 16 residues. The germline CDR1 and CDR2 sequences are SGHNT and YYREEE (reference sequence).